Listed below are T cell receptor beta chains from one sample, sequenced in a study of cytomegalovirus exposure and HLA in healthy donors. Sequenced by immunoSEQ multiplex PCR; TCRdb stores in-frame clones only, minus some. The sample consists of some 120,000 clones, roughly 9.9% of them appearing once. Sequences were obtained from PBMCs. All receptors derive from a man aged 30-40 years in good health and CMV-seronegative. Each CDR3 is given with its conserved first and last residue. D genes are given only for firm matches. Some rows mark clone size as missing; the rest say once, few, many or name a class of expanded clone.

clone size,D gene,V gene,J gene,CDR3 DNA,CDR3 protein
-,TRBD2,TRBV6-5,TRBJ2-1,TGTGCCAGCAGTTACTCTGGACTAGCGGGAGGTGGGGAGCAGTTCTTC,CASSYSGLAGGGEQFF
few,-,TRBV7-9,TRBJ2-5,TGTGCCAGCAGCTTAGGGCTGGTAGCGGAAGAGACCCAGTACTTC,CASSLGLVAEETQYF
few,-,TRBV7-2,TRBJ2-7,TGTGCCAGCAGCTTAGGTCTAGACCACTCCTACGAGCAGTACTTC,CASSLGLDHSYEQYF
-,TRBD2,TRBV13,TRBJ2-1,TGTGCCAGCAGCCCAACTAGCGGGGGGGCCGTGGTCGGTGAGCAGTTCTTC,CASSPTSGGAVVGEQFF
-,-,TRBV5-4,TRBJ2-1,TGTGCCAGCAGCTTAGAGGGAAGCAATGAGCAGTTCTTC,CASSLEGSNEQFF
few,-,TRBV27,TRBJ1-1,TGTGCCAGCAGTCCGCTTTCTAGGCGTCTGCAGGCTTTCTTT,CASSPLSRRLQAFF
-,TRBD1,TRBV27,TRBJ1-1,TGTGCCAGCAGTTCAAGGACAGGGTTGAACACTGAAGCTTTCTTT,CASSSRTGLNTEAFF
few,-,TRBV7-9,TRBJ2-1,TGTGCCAGCAGCTTAATGGGACGCGGGATCGCCGTTCATGAGCAGTTCTTC,CASSLMGRGIAVHEQFF
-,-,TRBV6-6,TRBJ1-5,TGTGCCAGCAGCCCCGGGACACTTGGTCCCCAGCATTTT,CASSPGTLGPQHF
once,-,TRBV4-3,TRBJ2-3,TGCGCCAGCAGCCGGACGGGACGCGGGGCCGGCACAGATACGCAGTATTTT,CASSRTGRGAGTDTQYF
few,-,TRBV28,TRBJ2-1,TGTGCCACCACGCCCTCCGGGACTCCCAGCTCCTACAATGAGCAGTTCTTC,CATTPSGTPSSYNEQFF
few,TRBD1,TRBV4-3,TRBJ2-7,TGCGCCAGCAGCCAAGATAGGACAGGGGATCGAGGGTACGAGCAGTACTTC,CASSQDRTGDRGYEQYF
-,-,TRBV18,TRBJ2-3,TGTGCCAGCTCAGGTACTACAGCGGCTAGCACAGATACGCAGTATTTT,CASSGTTAASTDTQYF
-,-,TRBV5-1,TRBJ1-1,TGCGCCAGCAGCTTGGAAGGGGTGAACACTGAAGCTTTCTTT,CASSLEGVNTEAFF
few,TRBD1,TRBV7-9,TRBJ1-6,TGTGCCAGCAGCTCACCCGTTTGGACAGGGGATAATTCACCCCTCCACTTT,CASSSPVWTGDNSPLHF
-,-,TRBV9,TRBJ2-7,TGTGCCAGCAGCGTTAGACAGGACTCCTACGAGCAGTACTTC,CASSVRQDSYEQYF
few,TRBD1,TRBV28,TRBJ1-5,TGTGCCAGCAGCGAACAGGGGGCTGTTCAGCCCCAGCATTTT,CASSEQGAVQPQHF
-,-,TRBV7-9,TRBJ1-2,TGTGCCAGCAGCCAACCTAGACCCTCGAGCTACACCTTC,CASSQPRPSSYTF
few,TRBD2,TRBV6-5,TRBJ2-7,TGTGCCAGCAGTTCGACTAGCGGGGGTGCCTACGAGCAGTACTTC,CASSSTSGGAYEQYF
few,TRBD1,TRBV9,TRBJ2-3,TGTGCCAGCAGCGGGGGACAGGGAAAAGGTACGCAGTATTTT,CASSGGQGKGTQYF
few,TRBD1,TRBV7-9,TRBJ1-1,TGTGCCAGCAGCGGCACGGGACAGGGAAACACTGAAGCTTTCTTT,CASSGTGQGNTEAFF
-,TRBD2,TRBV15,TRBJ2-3,TGTGCCACCAGCAGAGGAAGCGGGGGGCCTCGCACAGATACGCAGTATTTT,CATSRGSGGPRTDTQYF
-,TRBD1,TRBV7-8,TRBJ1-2,TGTGCCAGCAGCGCTCAGACAGGGAAAGGCTATGGCTACACCTTC,CASSAQTGKGYGYTF
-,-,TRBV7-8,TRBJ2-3,TGTGCCAGCAGCTTAGTACCCGGGGCAGATACGCAGTATTTT,CASSLVPGADTQYF
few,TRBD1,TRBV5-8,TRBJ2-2,TGTGCCAGCAGCAACCGGACAGGGCACACCGGGGAGCTGTTTTTT,CASSNRTGHTGELFF
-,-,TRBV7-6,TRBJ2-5,TGTGCCAGCAGCTTCGAGCGGGCGGAGACCCAGTACTTC,CASSFERAETQYF
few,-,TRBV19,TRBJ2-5,TGTGCCAGTAGCCAAAACCTTGGAGGACAAGAGACCCAGTACTTC,CASSQNLGGQETQYF
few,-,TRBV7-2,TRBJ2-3,TGTGCCAGCAGCTTAGCGCGTGTGCAGATAAGCGGAGATACGCAGTATTTT,CASSLARVQISGDTQYF
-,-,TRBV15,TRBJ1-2,TGTGTCACCAGCGTCCGGGGGGTACCTAACTATGGCTACACCTTC,CVTSVRGVPNYGYTF
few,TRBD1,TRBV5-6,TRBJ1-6,TGTGCCAGCAGCTTCGACAGGGGGTATGCGCCCCTCCACTTT,CASSFDRGYAPLHF
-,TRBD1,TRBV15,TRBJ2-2,TGTGCCACCAGCAGTACCGAGGGACAGGGGAACACCGGGGAGCTGTTTTTT,CATSSTEGQGNTGELFF
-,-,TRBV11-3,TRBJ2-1,TGTGCCAGCAGCCCAAGGGGTACCAGACAGGACAATGAGCAGTTCTTC,CASSPRGTRQDNEQFF
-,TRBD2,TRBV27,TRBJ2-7,TGTGCCAGCACCAGGACTAGCGGGGACCGTTTCGAGCAGTACTTC,CASTRTSGDRFEQYF
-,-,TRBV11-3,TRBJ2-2,TGTGCCAGCAGCTCGAGGCAGGGAACTGTAACCGGGGAGCTGTTTTTT,CASSSRQGTVTGELFF
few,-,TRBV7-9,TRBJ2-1,TGTGCCAGCAGCTCAAGCACAGGTAATGAGCAGTTCTTC,CASSSSTGNEQFF
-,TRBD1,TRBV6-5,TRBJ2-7,TGTGCCAGCAGTTACTCGACAGGGGGCTACGAGCAGTACTTC,CASSYSTGGYEQYF
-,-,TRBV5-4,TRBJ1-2,TGTGCCAGCAGCCCACCGGGTTCCGTGACAGATGGCTACACCTTC,CASSPPGSVTDGYTF
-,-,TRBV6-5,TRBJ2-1,TGTGCCAGCAGTTACGGAGGCACAGATTACAACGAGCAGTTCTTC,CASSYGGTDYNEQFF
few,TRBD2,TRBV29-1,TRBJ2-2,TGCAGCGTTTCCCCTAGCGGGAGGACCGGGGAGCTGTTTTTT,CSVSPSGRTGELFF
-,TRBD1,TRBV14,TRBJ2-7,TGTGCCAGCAGGCGAGACAGGGCTTTGAACTACGAGCAGTACTTC,CASRRDRALNYEQYF
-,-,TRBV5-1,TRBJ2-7,TGCGCCAGCAGCTTACAGGGATACGAGCAGTACTTC,CASSLQGYEQYF
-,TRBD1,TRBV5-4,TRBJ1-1,TGTGCCAGCAGCCCAAGGACAGGGCAAGAAGCTTTCTTT,CASSPRTGQEAFF
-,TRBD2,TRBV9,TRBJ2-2,TGTGCCAGCAGCGCCGCGAGCGGGGGCGGAACCGGGGAGCTGTTTTTT,CASSAASGGGTGELFF
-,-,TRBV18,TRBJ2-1,TGTGCCAGCTCACCGGCCCTAGCTAGTGAGCAGTTCTTC,CASSPALASEQFF
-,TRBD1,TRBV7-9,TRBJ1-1,TGTGCCAGCAGCTCTGGGACAGGAGACACTGAAGCTTTCTTT,CASSSGTGDTEAFF